This is a list of T cell receptor beta chains from one sample in a study of B cell selection in AIRE deficiency. Here immunoSEQ multiplex PCR was the method, and the copy in TCRdb shows in-frame clones only, minus some. The table records roughly 24,000 clones, 96% of them present only once. What was sequenced was CD4+CD127+ conventional T cells sorted from PBMCs. These receptors were collected from a human donor in good health. Both conserved end residues are part of each CDR3. The order of the fields is clone size, D gene, V gene, J gene, CDR3 protein, CDR3 DNA. A D gene is named only where the DNA matches it firmly. Clone size, where shown, is once, few, many, or a class for clones that have expanded.

>few|-|TRBV2|TRBJ1-6
CASSPWEGVKTPLHF
TGTGCCAGCAGTCCCTGGGAAGGGGTGAAGACACCCCTCCACTTT
>-|-|TRBV19|TRBJ2-2
CASSTKLWELFF
TGTGCCAGTAGTACTAAACTATGGGAGCTGTTTTTT
>-|-|TRBV5-1|TRBJ2-1
CASSPGLHSYNEQFF
TGCGCCAGCAGCCCGGGACTTCACTCCTACAATGAGCAGTTCTTC
>-|TRBD1|TRBV11-2|TRBJ1-2
CASSGGDRAGYTF
TGTGCCAGCAGCGGGGGAGACAGGGCTGGCTACACCTTC
>-|TRBD1|TRBV7-2|TRBJ1-6
CASNRDSQNNSPLHF
TGTGCCAGCAACCGGGACAGCCAAAATAATTCACCCCTCCACTTT
>-|-|TRBV14|TRBJ2-7
CASSQLGGEYEQYF
TGTGCCAGCAGCCAACTAGGGGGGGAGTACGAGCAGTACTTC
>-|-|TRBV2|TRBJ1-6
CASSVVQGGNSPLHF
TGTGCCAGCAGCGTCGTACAGGGAGGGAATTCACCCCTCCACTTT
>once|TRBD2|TRBV7-2|TRBJ2-5
CASRVGLAGGLRQTQYF
TGTGCCAGCAGAGTTGGACTAGCGGGGGGGCTGAGGCAGACCCAGTACTTC
>-|-|TRBV7-2|TRBJ2-4
CASSLAINIQYF
TGTGCCAGCAGCTTAGCAATAAACATTCAGTACTTC
>-|-|TRBV7-8|TRBJ1-1
CASSLLTNTEAFF
TGTGCCAGCAGTCTTCTTACGAACACTGAAGCTTTCTTT
>once|TRBD1|TRBV19|TRBJ1-1
CASDRGLNTEAFF
TGTGCCAGCGACAGGGGACTTAACACTGAAGCTTTCTTT
>-|-|TRBV2|TRBJ1-5
CASSGGVGSQPQHF
TGTGCCAGCAGTGGCGGGGTCGGTAGTCAGCCCCAGCATTTT
>once|TRBD1|TRBV7-9|TRBJ1-2
CASSVGQGVYGYTF
TGTGCCAGCAGCGTGGGACAGGGGGTTTATGGCTACACCTTC
>-|-|TRBV9|TRBJ1-3
CASSVSPGNTIYF
TGTGCCAGCAGCGTGTCACCTGGAAACACCATATATTTT
>-|-|TRBV30|TRBJ1-1
CAWSGGLGVEAFF
TGTGCCTGGAGCGGTGGGCTGGGCGTTGAAGCTTTCTTT
>-|-|TRBV10-3|TRBJ1-4
CAISSTGRINEKLFF
TGTGCCATCAGTTCTACAGGGCGGATTAATGAAAAACTGTTTTTT
>-|-|TRBV10-1|TRBJ1-6
CASSESSFLSSYNSPLHF
TGCGCCAGCAGTGAGTCGAGCTTTCTGAGCTCCTATAATTCACCCCTCCACTTT
>once|-|TRBV19|TRBJ2-6
CASSEAGKSQSRANVLTF
TGTGCCAGTAGTGAGGCGGGGAAATCACAAAGTCGGGCCAACGTCCTGACTTTC
>-|-|TRBV30|TRBJ1-6
CAWSVLTDSPLHF
TGTGCCTGGAGTGTACTGACCGATTCACCCCTCCACTTT
>-|TRBD2|TRBV7-9|TRBJ2-3
CASSPLSASGTTSTDTQYF
TGTGCCAGCAGCCCGCTGTCGGCCAGCGGGACTACTAGCACAGATACGCAGTATTTT
>-|-|TRBV6-1|TRBJ1-1
CASSLQGNTEAFF
TGTGCCAGCAGCCTACAGGGGAACACTGAAGCTTTCTTT
>-|TRBD1|TRBV2|TRBJ2-3
CASSEVGTGIRDTQYF
TGTGCCAGCAGTGAAGTCGGGACAGGGATTAGAGATACGCAGTATTTT
>-|-|TRBV19|TRBJ1-4
CASSSGGQPYEKLFF
TGTGCCAGTAGTTCGGGAGGCCAGCCCTATGAAAAACTGTTTTTT
>-|TRBD2|TRBV7-2|TRBJ2-7
CASSPSWLADYYEQYF
TGTGCCAGCAGCCCCTCATGGCTAGCGGACTACTACGAGCAGTACTTC